The 5 T cell receptor beta chains below were found in one sample sequenced in a study of T cell repertoires in cytomegalovirus infection. TCRdb re-derived calls from the reads in MiXCR, one entry per CDR3 protein. The sample gives roughly 45,000 distinct CDR3 sequences, about 20% of which show up once; roughly 18% is in the top ten. No cognate antigen is known for these TCRs. Input material: PBMCs, sequenced either directly or after in vitro stimulation (not recorded which). The receptors derive from a human donor in good health (CMV status not recorded). Some clones in this sample may be carry-over from other donors' samples.

This clonotype was seen a few times. The chain couples TRBV28 to TRBJ1-5, with unresolved D. Between the trimmed V and J ends, which lost 2 bases and 7 bases, there was a span of 18 bases. This CDR3 has 16 amino acids. The germline CDR1 and CDR2 sequences are MDHEN and SYDVKM. CDR3 nucleotide sequence: TGTGCCAGCAGTTTAATCCGAACACCGGTGGGGCAGCCCCAGCATTTT. This codes for CASSLIRTPVGQPQHF.

V and J are TRBV2 and TRBJ2-5; TRBD1 agrees at 10 bases. This CDR3 contains 13 residues. V was pared by 8 bases and J by 4 bases, with 4 bases of the junction left unmatched. CDR1 SNHLY and CDR2 FYNNEI come from the germline V gene. The CDR3 loop reads CASGGQGGETQYF. CDR3 nucleotide sequence: TGTGCCAGCGGAGGACAGGGGGGAGAGACCCAGTACTTC.

This chain joins TRBV11-2 and TRBJ2-1, with D unresolved. This CDR3 contains 15 residues. V dropped 6 bases and J dropped 0 bases, with 12 bases sitting between them. The germline V gene encodes CDR1 SGHAT and CDR2 FQNNGV. Written as DNA, the CDR3 is TGTGCCAGCAGTTGGGGTCGTAGCTCCTACAATGAGCAGTTCTTC. Translated: CASSWGRSSYNEQFF.

DNA for the CDR3: TGTGCCAGCAGTTTGGGTGGGACCGGGGAGCTGTTTTTT. Encoded protein: CASSLGGTGELFF. The chain carries TRBV28 and TRBJ2-2; no firm D call. The CDR3 runs to 13 residues. Germline V lookup: CDR1 MDHEN, CDR2 SYDVKM. Trimming took 3 bases from V and 5 from J, leaving 7 bases between them.

V and J are TRBV13 and TRBJ1-3; 7 nucleotides agree with TRBD1. This CDR3 is built from 15 residues. The germline V gene has CDR1 PRHDT and CDR2 FYEKMQ (reference sequence). V gave up 0 bases and J gave up 5 bases; unmatched junction bases: 4. The CDR3 sequence: CASSLGSGGRNTIYF. The CDR3 DNA sequence: TGTGCCAGCAGCTTAGGATCAGGGGGAAGAAACACCATATATTTT.